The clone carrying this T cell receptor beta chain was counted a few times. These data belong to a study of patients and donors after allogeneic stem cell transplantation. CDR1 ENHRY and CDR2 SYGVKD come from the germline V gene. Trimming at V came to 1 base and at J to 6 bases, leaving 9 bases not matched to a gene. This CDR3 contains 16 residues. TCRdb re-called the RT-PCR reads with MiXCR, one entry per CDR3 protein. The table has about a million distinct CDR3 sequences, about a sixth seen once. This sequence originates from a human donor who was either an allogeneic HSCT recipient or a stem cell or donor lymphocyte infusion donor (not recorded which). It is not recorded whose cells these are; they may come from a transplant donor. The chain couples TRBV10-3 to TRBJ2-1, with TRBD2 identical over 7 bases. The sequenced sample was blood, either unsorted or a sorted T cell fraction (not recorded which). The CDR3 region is CAISEWGGGRGNEQFF. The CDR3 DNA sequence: TGTGCCATCAGTGAGTGGGGGGGAGGCCGAGGCAATGAGCAGTTCTTC.